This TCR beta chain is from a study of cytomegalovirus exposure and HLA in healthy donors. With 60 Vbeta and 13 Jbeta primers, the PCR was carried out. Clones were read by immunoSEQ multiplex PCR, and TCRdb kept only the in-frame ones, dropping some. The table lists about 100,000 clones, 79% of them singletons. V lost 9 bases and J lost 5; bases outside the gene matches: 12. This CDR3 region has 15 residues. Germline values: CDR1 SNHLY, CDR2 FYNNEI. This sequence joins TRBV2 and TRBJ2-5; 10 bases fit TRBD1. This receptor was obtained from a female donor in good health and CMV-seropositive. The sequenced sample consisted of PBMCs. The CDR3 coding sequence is TGTGCCAGTTTTCGGGACAGGGGAAGAGAGGAGACCCAGTACTTC. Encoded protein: CASFRDRGREETQYF. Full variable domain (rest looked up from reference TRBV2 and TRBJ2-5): EPEVTQTPSHQVTQMGQEVILRCVPISNHLYFYWYRQILGQKVEFLVSFYNNEISEKSEIFDDQFSVERPDGSNFTLKIRSTKLEDSAMYFCASFRDRGREETQYFGPGTRLLVL.